This T cell receptor beta chain was obtained from a study of cytomegalovirus exposure and HLA in healthy donors (dated by TCRdb to about 2017). For the study in its entirety: An earlier analysis of several hundred of the donors reported about 260 Gb of sequence data and 95 million to 120 million unique TCR beta sequences obtained from approximately 180 million T cells. An early release that covered approximately 600 HLA-typed donors contained about 300 gigabases of sequencing data and about 84 million unique TCR sequences. The genetic ancestry cluster associated with self-reported Caucasian donors included 81% of the 300 to 450 genotyped donors. The study aimed to test whether cataloging public T cell receptors could reveal signatures of past pathogen exposure. Using immunosequencing, the study profiled T cell repertoires from fewer than 850 subjects and related those repertoires to cytomegalovirus serostatus. Besides the first cohort of around 700 subjects, a separate validation cohort made up of 120 or so different subjects was used. To predict cytomegalovirus infection status, the study brought together high-throughput TCR immunosequencing, statistical association of individual TCRs with disease status, and machine learning. A later analysis re-examined previously published TCR beta repertoires from 610 or so donors and added high-resolution HLA genotyping to investigate patterns of TCR occurrence. In the later analysis, no new phenotypic data were used to find candidate immune exposures; instead, reliance was placed on TCR beta sequences and their occurrence across donors. In an earlier analysis of 500 to 650 of the donors, high-throughput TCR beta sequencing was used to judge whether each TCR beta V gene segment behaved as functional or pseudogenic. Donor age, sex, ethnicity and CMV serostatus were compiled alongside the repertoire data. In a later genetic analysis, genome-wide SNP genotypes for about three fifths of the 666 donors were used, and that subset was treated as a discovery cohort. All discovery cohort repertoires had been generated using a single sequencing platform. HLA typing covered class I and class II loci at four-digit resolution. The number of donors typed differed by locus, with roughly 629-640 for A, B, C, DRB1 and DQB1, approximately 500 for DQA1, 600 to 610 for DPA1, and some 440 for DPB1. Because of strong linkage in the cohort, five DR-DQ haplotypes were treated as single units for association and clustering. Among several hundred genotyped donors of the cohort, an average of around 220,000 unique TCR beta nucleotide sequences was sequenced per donor, of which roughly 17% were non-productive. Study-wide conclusions, independent of this receptor: A later genetic analysis reported fewer N-insertions in productive TCRs among donors in an Asian-associated ancestry cluster than the roughly 650-donor mean. A cluster of highly shared sequence variants was judged likely to be a technical artifact of the sequencing pipeline. In a later analysis, TCR association rates were found to vary across HLA loci, with the most associated TCRs seen for DRB1 alleles and the fewest for HLA-C alleles. Sequencing depth was assumed to be roughly uniform across donors in the presence/absence analyses, though that assumption may not hold. Only TCR beta chains were sequenced in this cohort, and the absence of alpha or paired-chain data limited detectable features. In a later analysis, HLA-associated TCR beta chains were found to be more clonally expanded and to have lower generation probabilities than equally common non-associated chains. A further reported finding was that TCR beta sequences accurately predicted the HLA-A and HLA-B alleles for most subjects in the first cohort. Broadly in line with IMGT annotations, most TCR beta V segments showed up in productive rearrangements about 87% or about 30% of the time in an earlier analysis of roughly 590 of the donors. In both the original and validation cohorts, the classifier was reported to diagnose cytomegalovirus status with high specificity and sensitivity. A few of the identified cytomegalovirus-associated TCR beta chains were confirmed in vitro to be specific for cytomegalovirus antigens. A later analysis associated 15,000 to 20,000 TCR beta sequences with specific HLA alleles at a false discovery rate of 0.05. Correlated functional status among segregating V segments might be attributable to linkage disequilibrium, but an unknown experimental factor could not be ruled out. HLA typing was unavailable for some donors at each locus, so association tests used only the typed subset. Across donors, most TCR sequences were observed very rarely, whereas some public TCRs were present in many individuals. In the study, 150 to 200 TCR beta chains were listed as associated with cytomegalovirus. A later analysis reported that several top co-occurrence clusters appeared linked to parvovirus B19, influenza, CMV and Epstein-Barr virus. According to the authors, the approach could potentially be generalized to other disease states and immunological phenotypes. In a later genetic analysis, a missense DCLRE1C variant was associated with V-gene and J-gene trimming of TCR beta chains, and the association was replicated in an independent cohort. In a later analysis, most CMV-associated TCR beta chains were found to appear HLA-restricted, with HLA associations seemingly driven largely by CMV exposure. Strong co-occurrence of HLA alleles, especially DR and DQ, made assigning TCR associations to individual alleles difficult. Some IMGT-functional V segments, including TRBV6-2 and TRBV6-3, could not be told apart with the 87-base-pair reads, so those segments were excluded. About 15 rarely observed V segments, including chromosome 9 orphons, were excluded from the earlier analysis of about 500 of the donors because counts were too low. The only immune exposure information available for the cohort was CMV serostatus.

Libraries were made using the immunoSEQ multiplex PCR assay. For the multiplex PCR, a mixture combining 60 forward primers for TCR Vbeta segments and 13 reverse primers for TCR Jbeta segments was used. A multiplex PCR assay on genomic DNA amplified the CDR3 region of rearranged TCR beta genes. On the Illumina HiSeq System, the amplified TCR beta libraries were sequenced as 87-base-pair reads. From the authors' description of their analysis: A later analysis tallied approximately 87 million unique TCR beta chains across the 660 or so repertoires, and about 12 million of those chains were shared by two or more donors. To remove PCR and sequencing errors, raw reads were error-corrected and collapsed into unique sequences using a nearest-neighbor algorithm that merged closely related sequences. CDR3 sequences were aligned to IMGT reference sequences to assign V, D and J gene segments. For a sequence to be retained, at least a six-nucleotide match to both a V gene segment and a J gene segment was required. A rearrangement was called productive if the CDR3 had no stop codons and remained in frame with V and J, and every other rearrangement was called non-productive. CDR3 was defined according to IMGT convention as the region running from the second conserved V-encoded cysteine to the conserved J-encoded phenylalanine. Sequences without an unambiguous match to a single V gene segment were excluded from the earlier analysis of several hundred of the donors. An earlier analysis of 587 of the donors classified V segments as functional when productive rearrangements were above 56.7% and as segregating when the standard deviation between donors was above 5%. A statistical classification framework was built to diagnose cytomegalovirus status from the catalog of TCR beta chain sequences. A later analysis assigned V and J genes by comparing TCR nucleotide sequences with IMGT/GENE-DB human TR gene sequences. Using the TCRdist pipeline, a later analysis assigned CDR3 sequences along with most-parsimonious VDJ recombination scenarios. A later analysis defined each TCR beta chain by its CDR3 amino acid sequence plus V-gene family, and excluded reads lacking a unique V-gene family. A later analysis removed 550 to 700 highly shared, low-generation-probability nucleotide sequences to deal with suspected cross-contamination and a sequencing artifact. In a later analysis, a clonal expansion index for each public chain was calculated from normalized within-repertoire ranks of inferred template counts. A later analysis computed generation probabilities with a VDJ recombination model fitted to out-of-frame rearrangements, and checked the results against IGoR. Hypergeometric tests were used in a later analysis to score TCR-TCR, TCR-HLA and TCR-CMV co-occurrence, with a repertoire-size bias correction applied to the TCR pairs. In a later analysis, false discovery rates were estimated by permuting HLA or CMV assignments 20 times. In a later analysis, co-occurring TCRs were grouped using DBSCAN, and TCRdist sequence similarity was added for clustering within HLA-allele-positive subsets. For co-occurrence clustering, repertoires with fewer than 30,000 or more than 120,000 public chains were excluded, along with 4 to 6 repertoires with anomalous nucleotide sharing. TCRdb took over this immuneACCESS table, retaining in-frame rearrangements with V and J assigned. Such tables are incomplete; in checked studies, under half of the missing clones stem from an unresolved V gene, and the remainder is unexplained. Clone size and V and J calls were adopted from that table, with D and trimming inferred from the DNA. The sample includes about 140,000 clones, with around 75% observed a single time. Less than 1.5% of the sample belongs to the ten largest clones.

Remarks on this clone: Its antigen target is currently unknown. No quality values exist for individual bases; no much larger clone is one base distant.

Per the germline V gene, SGDLS is the CDR1 and YYNGEE is the CDR2. Trimming at the junction amounts to 3 bases on V and 7 bases on J, and the germline ends lie 16 bases apart. The CDR3 numbers 15 residues from cysteine through phenylalanine. CDR3 DNA is the only sequence kept; it has 45 bases, read in frame from the first base. The cohort comprised under 700 healthy bone marrow donors. Cohort members were all nominally healthy when sampled, although unrecorded immune exposures were likely present. The donor was CMV seronegative and belonged to the group of 352 seronegative cohort members. A peripheral blood sample was provided by each donor, and peripheral blood mononuclear cells were used for TCR beta sequencing. Genomic DNA extraction from the blood cell samples was performed with the Qiagen DNeasy Blood Extraction Kit.

The chain was built from TRBV9 and TRBJ1-4; the D gene assignment is ambiguous. The receptor was derived from a female donor in good health and CMV-seronegative. Sequencing used PBMCs. The CDR3 protein sequence reads: CASSAPGREGEKLFF. The sequenced DNA is TGTGCCAGCAGCGCACCCGGAAGGGAGGGTGAAAAACTGTTTTTT.